This T cell receptor beta chain was found in a study of blood T cell repertoires in COVID-19. Turning to the study itself: Italy, Spain and the United States were the sources of the convalescent and acute COVID-19 samples. T cells, B-cell-depleted T cells, or PBMCs provided the cDNA or gDNA that served as material.

Original methodology: Amplification of reference gene primers provided the estimated nucleated cell counts. Sequencing used immunoSEQ multiplex PCR; TCRdb keeps in-frame clones, though not all of them. From that table come the V and J calls and clone size; the DNA was used to work out D and trimming. Of some 240,000 clones listed, roughly 89% are singletons. The sample consisted of peripheral blood. The clonotype originates from a woman aged 40 to 49 who had recovered from COVID-19.

The CDR3 nucleotides read TGTGCCAGCAGCCAAGATTTAGCGGGGGCATTCTCATACCAAGAGACCCAGTACTTC. Translation: CASSQDLAGAFSYQETQYF. The chain joins TRBV3-1 (or the pseudogene TRBV3-2) to TRBJ2-5, with 9 bases lining up with TRBD2. With 0 bases clipped from V and 0 bases from J, the junction kept 11 bases outside the gene matches. The CDR3 totals 19 residues. Germline V gives CDR1 LGHDT, CDR2 YNNKEL (reference sequence).